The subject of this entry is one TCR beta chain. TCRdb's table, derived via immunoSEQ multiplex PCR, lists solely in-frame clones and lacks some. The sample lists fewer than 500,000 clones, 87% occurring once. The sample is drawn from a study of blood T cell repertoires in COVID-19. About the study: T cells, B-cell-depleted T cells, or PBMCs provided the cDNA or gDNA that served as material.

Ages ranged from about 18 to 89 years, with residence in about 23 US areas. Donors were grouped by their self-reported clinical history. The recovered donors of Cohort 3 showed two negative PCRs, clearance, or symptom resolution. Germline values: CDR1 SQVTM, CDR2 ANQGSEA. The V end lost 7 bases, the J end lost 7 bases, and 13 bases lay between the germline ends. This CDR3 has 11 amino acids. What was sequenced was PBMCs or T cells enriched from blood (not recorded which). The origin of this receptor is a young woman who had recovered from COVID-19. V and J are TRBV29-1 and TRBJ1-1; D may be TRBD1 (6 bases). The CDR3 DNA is TGCAGCGCCCAAGGGGGTAATGAAGCTTTCTTT. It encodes CSAQGGNEAFF.